Below, 8 T cell receptor beta chains from the same sample are listed, as sequenced in a study of blood T cell repertoires in COVID-19. Using immunoSEQ multiplex PCR, the repertoire was profiled, and TCRdb retains in-frame clones only, with some absent. Among roughly 90,000 clones listed, about 90% were seen once. The sequenced material came from peripheral blood. Receptors originate from a middle-aged man with COVID-19, enrolled during active disease.

The CDR3 DNA reads TGCGCCAGCAGCCAAGATCGGCAGGCCAGCAATCAGCCCCAGCATTTT. This encodes CASSQDRQASNQPQHF. V gene TRBV4-3 combines with J gene TRBJ1-5; D is undetermined. The CDR3 sequence is 16 residues long. CDR1 is LGHNA and CDR2 is YSLEER in the germline V gene. Trimming cost V 0 bases and J 1 base, with 10 bases left between them.

V and J are TRBV6-6 and TRBJ2-6, with 9 bases aligning to TRBD2. V gave up 5 bases and J gave up 0 bases; unmatched junction bases: 14. The CDR3 consists of 20 residues. From germline, CDR1 is MNHNY and CDR2 SVGAGI (reference sequence). The CDR3 loop reads CASSPRPKRGAGSGANVLTF. CDR3 DNA: TGTGCCAGCAGTCCGCGTCCTAAGCGGGGGGCCGGCTCTGGGGCCAACGTCCTGACTTTC.

The chain recombines TRBV9 with TRBJ1-3; 11 positions match TRBD1. The germline V gene has CDR1 SGDLS and CDR2 YYNGEE. The CDR3 has 18 residues. Trimming at V came to 0 bases and at J to 1 base, leaving 6 bases not matched to a gene. CDR3 loop: CASSVASGQGASGNTIYF. CDR3 DNA: TGTGCCAGCAGCGTAGCATCAGGACAGGGGGCATCTGGAAACACCATATATTTT.

The chain links TRBV3-1 (or the pseudogene TRBV3-2) to TRBJ2-7; the D is unclear. Germline V CDR1 and CDR2: LGHDT, YNNKEL (reference sequence). The germline V and J ends were trimmed by 1 base and 3 bases, with 4 bases remaining between them. The CDR3 sequence is 12 residues long. CDR3: CASSQVRYEQYF. CDR3 bases: TGTGCCAGCAGCCAAGTTCGCTACGAGCAGTACTTC.

This clone was seen just once. The rearrangement uses TRBV24-1 and TRBJ2-7, with 7 bases lining up with TRBD1. The CDR3 consists of 14 residues. Germline loops: CDR1 KGHDR, CDR2 SFDVKD. Germline trimming cut 3 bases from V and 3 bases from J; bases unmatched to any gene: 4. The CDR3 is CATSDSRGNYEQYF. CDR3 bases: TGTGCCACCAGTGATAGCAGGGGGAACTACGAGCAGTACTTC.

The V and J genes are TRBV5-1 and TRBJ1-2, with D possibly being TRBD1 (6 bases). This CDR3 spans 16 amino acids. V lost 7 bases and J 4 bases, leaving 23 bases between the germline ends. Germline V gene lookup returns CDR1 SGHRS and CDR2 YFSETQ. CDR3 amino acids: CASSIDRTAFPYGYTF. The CDR3 nucleotides read TGCGCCAGCTCAATAGACAGGACAGCTTTCCCCTATGGCTACACCTTC.

CDR3 sequence: CASSLSGQNTEAFF. CDR3 DNA sequence: TGTGCCAGCAGCTTATCCGGACAGAACACTGAAGCTTTCTTT. The chain carries TRBV7-3 and TRBJ1-1; perhaps TRBD1 as D (5 bases). This CDR3 comprises 14 residues. Germline CDR1 is SGHTA and CDR2 is FQGTGA. Trimming cost V 2 bases and J 1 base, with 8 bases left between them.

V usage is TRBV10-2 and J usage is TRBJ2-2; 9 bases match TRBD2. This CDR3 has 13 amino acids. Germline V gives CDR1 WSHSY, CDR2 SAAADI. J gave up 6 bases and V 6 bases, and 2 bases lay outside the gene matches. The CDR3 region is CASRGLAAGELFF. The CDR3 DNA sequence: TGCGCCAGCAGGGGACTAGCTGCCGGGGAGCTGTTTTTT.